These 8 T cell receptor beta chains originate from one sample sequenced in a study of blood T cell repertoires in COVID-19. Repertoires were generated with immunoSEQ multiplex PCR, while TCRdb's copy carries only in-frame clones and drops some. Here the sample spans 250,000 or so clones, about 87% being singletons. The sample taken for sequencing was PBMCs or T cells enriched from blood (not recorded which). The receptor set was obtained from a woman in her fifties or sixties who had recovered from COVID-19.

The V and J genes are TRBV7-9 and TRBJ2-7; D gene uncertain. Germline V CDR1 and CDR2: SEHNR, FQNEAQ (reference sequence). The V and J ends lost 4 bases and 0 bases respectively, with 7 bases between them. The CDR3 spans 13 residues. The CDR3 DNA sequence: TGTGCCAGCAGCTCAGAAAGCTCCTACGAGCAGTACTTC. Translated: CASSSESSYEQYF.

This sequence joins TRBV3-1 (or the pseudogene TRBV3-2) and TRBJ2-1; D unclear. Per the germline V gene, CDR1 is LGHDT and CDR2 is YNNKEL (reference sequence). Trimming left V 2 bases short and J 4 bases short, with 3 bases between. The CDR3 is 12 residues long. For the CDR3, the DNA is TGTGCCAGCAGCCAAACATACAATGAGCAGTTCTTC. It specifies CASSQTYNEQFF.

The chain recombines TRBV5-1 with TRBJ1-5, with unresolved D. The CDR3 sequence is 13 residues long. Germline CDR1 reads SGHRS; CDR2 reads YFSETQ. V lost 4 bases and J 2 bases, leaving 7 bases between the germline ends. The CDR3 DNA follows: TGCGCCAGCAGCACCGGGGGCAATCAGCCCCAGCATTTT. Amino acid sequence: CASSTGGNQPQHF. Using reference TRBV5-1 and TRBJ1-5 for the parts outside the CDR3, the full variable domain is KAGVTQTPRYLIKTRGQQVTLSCSPISGHRSVSWYQQTPGQGLQFLFEYFSETQRNKGNFPGRFSGRQFSNSRSEMNVSTLELGDSALYLCASSTGGNQPQHFGDGTRLSIL.

The chain employs TRBV7-3 and TRBJ2-3; D is perhaps TRBD1 (7 bases). CDR3 length: 14 residues. Between the trimmed V and J ends, which lost 4 bases and 3 bases, there was a span of 11 bases. Germline lookup yields CDR1 SGHTA and CDR2 FQGTGA. DNA for the CDR3: TGTGCCAGCAGCTCCGCGGGACAGACAGATACGCAGTATTTT. Encoded protein: CASSSAGQTDTQYF.

This clone was detected once. The rearrangement joins TRBV7-9 to TRBJ1-4; D gene unclear. Trimming shortened V by 3 bases and J by 1 base, and 9 bases separated the two germline ends. This CDR3 contains 15 residues. Germline V gene sequence: CDR1 SEHNR, CDR2 FQNEAQ (reference sequence). The CDR3 DNA reads as TGTGCCAGCAGCTTTTTGGGAGGAACTAATGAAAAACTGTTTTTT. It specifies CASSFLGGTNEKLFF.

V and J are TRBV6-5 and TRBJ1-5, with D unclear. The CDR3 runs to 14 residues. CDR1 and CDR2 (germline): MNHEY, SVGAGI. V dropped 2 bases and J dropped 3 bases, with 8 bases sitting between them. CDR3 nucleotide sequence: TGTGCCAGCAGTTACCAAGACTACAATCAGCCCCAGCATTTT. It translates to CASSYQDYNQPQHF.

The J gene is TRBJ2-7, the V gene TRBV7-9; 7 positions agree with TRBD1. J gave up 3 bases and V 7 bases, and 9 bases lay outside the gene matches. There are 14 residues in the CDR3. Germline CDR1 reads SEHNR; CDR2 reads FQNEAQ (reference sequence). The CDR3 is CASNLEDRSYEQYF. CDR3 nucleotide sequence: TGTGCCAGCAACCTGGAGGACAGGAGCTACGAGCAGTACTTC.

The count of this clone is one. The chain uses TRBV21-1 and TRBJ2-7; the DNA was not compared with TRBD1, the D call given in the table. TRBV21-1 is given as a pseudogene. This CDR3 has 13 residues. CDR3 protein: CASIGQGSYEQYF. In DNA, the CDR3 is TGTGCCAGTATTGGACAGGGATCCTACGAGCAGTACTTC.